The 27 T cell receptor beta chains in this list originate from one sample, sequenced in a study of shared clonotypes between healthy human individuals. TCRdb's table, derived via immunoSEQ multiplex PCR, lists solely in-frame clones and lacks some. The table lists 2 million to 2.5 million clones, roughly 93% of them singletons, with approximately 0.36% in the top ten. The sequenced sample consisted of naive CD4+ T cells from PBMCs. The subset is: CD45RA+ positively selected. The receptor source for this set is a man aged 18 to 30 in good health. Some clones in this sample may be carry-over from other donors' samples.

The chain carries TRBV6-5 and TRBJ2-3; D is tentatively TRBD1 or TRBD2 (5 bases each). The CDR3 extends over 15 amino acids. The V end was cut by 5 bases, the J end by 2 bases, with 14 bases between. CDR1 is MNHEY, CDR2 SVGAGI, per germline. In nucleotides, the CDR3 is TGTGCCAGCAGTACCGGGACCTCCCTCACAGATACGCAGTATTTT. Encoded protein: CASSTGTSLTDTQYF.

This clone appeared a single time. The V gene is TRBV6-4, the J gene TRBJ1-6; 7 positions agree with TRBD1. The CDR3 sequence is 14 residues long. Germline V gene data show CDR1 as MRHNA and CDR2 as SNTAGT. The trim removed 4 bases at V and 10 bases at J, leaving 7 bases unmatched. CDR3 amino acids: CASSVTGANSPLHF. CDR3 nucleotide sequence: TGTGCCAGCAGTGTAACAGGGGCCAACTCACCCCTCCACTTT.

V usage is TRBV5-1 and J usage is TRBJ2-7; D gene unclear. CDR1 and CDR2 from the germline V gene are SGHRS and YFSETQ. The CDR3 has 14 residues. V dropped 1 base and J dropped 5 bases, with 13 bases sitting between them. CDR3 region: CASSLYSGNHEQYF. In DNA, the CDR3 is TGCGCCAGCAGCTTGTATAGTGGGAACCACGAGCAGTACTTC.

The V gene is TRBV4-1, the J gene TRBJ1-1; 9 bases are a match to TRBD1. Germline V gene sequence: CDR1 MGHRA, CDR2 YSYEKL. V lost 2 bases and J lost 0; bases outside the gene matches: 7. The CDR3 loop spans 17 amino acids. The DNA of the CDR3 is TGCGCCAGCAGCCAATTGGACAGGGGTCCCCTGAACACTGAAGCTTTCTTT. The encoded protein is CASSQLDRGPLNTEAFF.

The V and J genes are TRBV18 and TRBJ1-4; unclear D gene. With 4 bases removed from V and 0 bases from J, the gap between germline ends came to 12 bases. This CDR3 region has 16 residues. Germline loops: CDR1 KGHSH, CDR2 LQKENI. The CDR3 DNA follows: TGTGCCAGCTCACTAGTAACTGCGGCAACTAATGAAAAACTGTTTTTT. As protein: CASSLVTAATNEKLFF.

V usage is TRBV10-3 and J usage is TRBJ1-2, with 10 bases that match TRBD1. The CDR3 is 15 residues long. The V gene end was trimmed by 0 bases and the J gene end by 8 bases; junction bases not matched to a gene: 6. The germline V gene encodes CDR1 ENHRY and CDR2 SYGVKD. The CDR3 here is CAISESNDRGRGYTF. The CDR3, as DNA: TGTGCCATCAGTGAGTCGAATGACAGGGGGCGCGGCTACACCTTC.

The chain uses TRBV19 and TRBJ2-3; TRBD2 agrees at 11 bases. With V trimmed by 3 bases and J by 2 bases, 4 bases remained unmatched. This CDR3 has 16 residues. The germline gives CDR1 LNHDA, CDR2 SQIVND (reference sequence). The CDR3 reads CASSIRGLAATDTQYF. DNA of the CDR3: TGTGCCAGTAGTATTCGGGGACTAGCGGCCACAGATACGCAGTATTTT. The full variable domain, with the rest looked up from reference TRBV19 and TRBJ2-3, is DGGITQSPKYLFRKEGQNVTLSCEQNLNHDAMYWYRQDPGQGLRLIYYSQIVNDFQKGDIAEGYSVSREKKESFPLTVTSAQKNPTAFYLCASSIRGLAATDTQYFGPGTRLTVL.

This clone was seen once. The identical CDR3 is also encoded by other nucleotide sequences in the sample. The gene calls are TRBV5-1 and TRBJ1-4, with D perhaps matching TRBD1 (5 bases). Trimming cost V 3 bases and J 7 bases, with 13 bases left between them. The germline CDR1 and CDR2 sequences are SGHRS and YFSETQ. The CDR3 has 14 residues. CDR3 DNA: TGCGCCAGCAGCTCGGGCAGGGTGGGTGAAAAACTGTTTTTT. Translated: CASSSGRVGEKLFF.

V gene TRBV28 combines with J gene TRBJ2-7; tentative D call: TRBD2 (6 bases). CDR3 size: 15 residues. Germline CDR1 MDHEN, CDR2 SYDVKM. Deletions cut 8 bases from V and 4 bases from J, with 21 bases between. Written as DNA, the CDR3 is TGTGCCAGCTTAGATTTCGGGGGTGATGAGTACGAGCAGTACTTC. It codes for CASLDFGGDEYEQYF. The full variable domain, rest sourced from reference TRBV28 and TRBJ2-7, is DVKVTQSSRYLVKRTGEKVFLECVQDMDHENMFWYRQDPGLGLRLIYFSYDVKMKEKGDIPEGYSVSREKKERFSLILESASTNQTSMYLCASLDFGGDEYEQYFGPGTRLTVT.

Comments on this clone: The same CDR3 can be traced to other DNA sequences in this sample. The V gene is TRBV5-4, the J gene TRBJ2-7, with 7 nucleotides matching TRBD1. The junction had 8 bases not matched to a gene; V was cut back by 5 bases and J by 3 bases. Germline CDR1 and CDR2: SGHNT and YYREEE (reference sequence). The CDR3 length is 14 residues. CDR3 sequence (DNA): TGTGCCAGCAGTTCCCCGGGACAGATCTACGAGCAGTACTTC. Protein product: CASSSPGQIYEQYF.

The V call is TRBV19, the J call TRBJ2-5, with 7 bases fitting TRBD1. With V trimmed by 3 bases and J by 1 base, 8 bases remained unmatched. This CDR3 spans 16 amino acids. Germline V CDR1 and CDR2: LNHDA, SQIVND (reference sequence). Written as DNA, the CDR3 is TGTGCCAGTAGTATTACCGGGACAGTTCCCCAAGAGACCCAGTACTTC. Its translation: CASSITGTVPQETQYF.

Turning to this clone: At the DNA level, this CDR3 is encoded by other sequences in the same sample as well. The gene calls are TRBV5-1 and TRBJ2-1; D might be TRBD2 (5 bases). V was cut by 0 bases and J by 7 bases, with 8 bases left in between. Germline values: CDR1 SGHRS, CDR2 YFSETQ. CDR3 length: 13 amino acids. CDR3 DNA: TGCGCCAGCAGCTTGGGTTCGGGGAATGAGCAGTTCTTC. Translating gives CASSLGSGNEQFF.

This chain connects TRBV7-2 to TRBJ1-5, with TRBD1 identical over 8 bases. Trimming at V came to 4 bases and at J to 9 bases, leaving 5 bases not matched to a gene. The CDR3 runs to 13 residues. Germline CDR1 reads SGHTA; CDR2 reads FQGNSA. CDR3 in amino acids: CASSSTGVMPQHF. Written as DNA, the CDR3 is TGTGCCAGCAGCTCGACAGGGGTGATGCCCCAGCATTTT.

The chain employs TRBV4-1 and TRBJ2-7, with a weak D call TRBD2 (5 bases). The germline CDR1 and CDR2 sequences are MGHRA and YSYEKL. V was trimmed by 0 bases and J by 5 bases, leaving 26 bases between them. This CDR3 spans 19 amino acids. This CDR3 is CASSQDSLRPSGETDEQYF. The CDR3 DNA sequence: TGCGCCAGCAGCCAAGATAGTTTACGCCCCTCCGGGGAGACCGACGAGCAGTACTTC.

The genes are TRBV5-5 and TRBJ1-5, with 7 bases that match TRBD1. CDR1 and CDR2 from the germline V gene are SGHKS and YYEKEE (reference sequence). The CDR3 is 15 residues long. V lost 6 bases to trimming and J lost 4 bases; unmatched junction nucleotides: 10. Written as DNA, the CDR3 is TGTGCCAGCACCCAGGAATCAGGGGGAAATCAGCCCCAGCATTTT. This codes for CASTQESGGNQPQHF. Complete variable domain (other parts from reference TRBV5-5 and TRBJ1-5): DAGVTQSPTHLIKTRGQQVTLRCSPISGHKSVSWYQQVLGQGPQFIFQYYEKEERGRGNFPDRFSARQFPNYSSELNVNALLLGDSALYLCASTQESGGNQPQHFGDGTRLSIL.

This chain links TRBV2 with TRBJ1-3; 9 bases map to TRBD1. CDR3 length: 15 amino acids. V lost 11 bases and J lost 4; bases outside the gene matches: 12. Germline assignment: CDR1 SNHLY and CDR2 FYNNEI. The CDR3 coding sequence is TGTGCCCTCCCAATCCGGGACAGGGTAGGAAACACCATATATTTT. Residues: CALPIRDRVGNTIYF.

The genes are TRBV19 and TRBJ2-3; D might be TRBD1 or TRBD2, each matching 6 bases. V was cut by 10 bases and J by 4 bases, with 21 bases left in between. The V gene's germline CDR1 is LNHDA and CDR2 SQIVND (reference sequence). This CDR3 is 15 amino acids long. CDR3 DNA sequence: TGTGCCACCACCAGGAGGGGGGCTGGCCCAGATACGCAGTATTTT. It yields the protein CATTRRGAGPDTQYF. Full variable domain (rest looked up from reference TRBV19 and TRBJ2-3): DGGITQSPKYLFRKEGQNVTLSCEQNLNHDAMYWYRQDPGQGLRLIYYSQIVNDFQKGDIAEGYSVSREKKESFPLTVTSAQKNPTAFYLCATTRRGAGPDTQYFGPGTRLTVL.

The chain uses TRBV5-4 and TRBJ1-1; a possible D gene is TRBD1 (6 bases). In germline, CDR1 is SGHNT, CDR2 YYREEE (reference sequence). Trimming stripped 4 bases from V and 5 bases from J, with 15 bases between. This CDR3 has 14 amino acids. CDR3 amino acids: CASSRQAEKTEAFF. The CDR3 nucleotides read TGTGCCAGCAGCCGACAGGCAGAGAAAACTGAAGCTTTCTTT. Combining the CDR3 with reference TRBV5-4 and TRBJ1-1 gives the whole variable domain ETGVTQSPTHLIKTRGQQVTLRCSSQSGHNTVSWYQQALGQGPQFIFQYYREEENGRGNFPPRFSGLQFPNYSSELNVNALELDDSALYLCASSRQAEKTEAFFGQGTRLTVV.

CDR3 nucleotide sequence: TGTGCCAGCACCCCCGGAGACGCTTACGAGCAGTACTTC. Amino acids: CASTPGDAYEQYF. The J gene is TRBJ2-7, the V gene TRBV28, with no clear D. The CDR3 is 13 residues long. V was trimmed by 7 bases and J by 4 bases, leaving 14 bases between them. Germline CDR1 reads MDHEN; CDR2 reads SYDVKM.

V and J are TRBV28 and TRBJ2-1; D is possibly TRBD1 or TRBD2 (5 bases each). Germline values: CDR1 MDHEN, CDR2 SYDVKM. The CDR3 sequence is 13 residues long. Trimming shortened V by 2 bases and J by 15 bases, and 17 bases separated the two germline ends. Here the CDR3 reads CASSLSLGAGWFF. The CDR3 nucleotides are TGTGCCAGCAGTTTAAGTCTCGGGGCAGGGTGGTTCTTC.

The CDR3 DNA sequence: TGTGCCAGCAGCTACCTACCCGGGACCCCCAATGAGCAGTTCTTC. It is translated as CASSYLPGTPNEQFF. The chain recombines TRBV11-2 with TRBJ2-1; D tentatively reads TRBD1 or TRBD2 (5 bases each). The germline gives CDR1 SGHAT, CDR2 FQNNGV. The V end lost 4 bases, the J end lost 6 bases, and 16 bases lay between the germline ends. CDR3 length equals 15 residues.

The chain links TRBV5-5 to TRBJ1-3; weak D call: TRBD1 (6 bases). Germline V lookup: CDR1 SGHKS, CDR2 YYEKEE (reference sequence). V was clipped by 3 bases and J by 4 bases, with 14 bases between them. The CDR3 length is 15 residues. The CDR3 protein is CASSSRQELGNTIYF. The CDR3 DNA is TGTGCCAGCAGCTCCCGACAGGAACTAGGAAACACCATATATTTT.

V and J are TRBV7-3 and TRBJ2-2; D ambiguous. CDR3 length: 15 residues. Trimming cost V 4 bases and J 1 base, with 10 bases left between them. Germline lookup yields CDR1 SGHTA and CDR2 FQGTGA. In DNA form, the CDR3 reads TGTGCCAGCAGCTCAACAACTATGAACACCGGGGAGCTGTTTTTT. Its protein product is CASSSTTMNTGELFF.

The CDR3 protein is CASGRPLMRGSTGELFF. In DNA, the CDR3 is TGTGCCAGCGGACGCCCATTGATGCGGGGTTCCACCGGGGAGCTGTTTTTT. The V and J genes are TRBV27 and TRBJ2-2; tentative D call: TRBD2 (6 bases). Trimming removed 8 bases from V and 4 bases from J, with 23 bases in between. The CDR3 contains 17 residues. Germline V lookup: CDR1 MNHEY, CDR2 SMNVEV (reference sequence).

The chain is built from TRBV5-1 and TRBJ2-4; 8 bases line up with TRBD2. J gave up 10 bases and V 4 bases, and 13 bases lay outside the gene matches. The CDR3 length is 15 residues. The germline gives CDR1 SGHRS, CDR2 YFSETQ. The CDR3 protein is CASSQGTSGATIQYF. The CDR3 region has the DNA TGCGCCAGCAGCCAGGGGACTAGTGGGGCGACGATTCAGTACTTC.

About this clone: This CDR3 is also generated by other DNA sequences in the sample. The CDR3 reads CASSPGGANEKLFF. Here the CDR3 DNA reads TGTGCCAGCTCACCGGGGGGGGCTAATGAAAAACTGTTTTTT. The chain joins TRBV18 to TRBJ1-4; possibly TRBD1 for D (5 bases). Trimming cost V 3 bases and J 3 bases, with 8 bases left between them. The CDR3 runs to 14 residues. CDR1 is KGHSH and CDR2 is LQKENI in the germline V gene.

CDR3 in amino acids: CAWSARPDTEAFF. CDR3 nucleotides: TGTGCCTGGAGTGCCCGGCCGGACACTGAAGCTTTCTTT. The chain joins TRBV30 to TRBJ1-1; unclear D gene. V was clipped by 1 base and J by 3 bases, with 9 bases between them. The CDR3 has 13 residues. Germline CDR1 GTSNPN, CDR2 SVGIG (reference sequence).